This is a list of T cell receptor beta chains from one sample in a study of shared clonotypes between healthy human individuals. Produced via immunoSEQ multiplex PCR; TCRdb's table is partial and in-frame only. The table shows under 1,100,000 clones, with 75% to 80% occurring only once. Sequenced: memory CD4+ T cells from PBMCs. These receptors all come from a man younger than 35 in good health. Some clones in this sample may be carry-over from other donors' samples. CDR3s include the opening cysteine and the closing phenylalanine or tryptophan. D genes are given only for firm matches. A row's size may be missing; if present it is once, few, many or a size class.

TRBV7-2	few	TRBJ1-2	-	CASSLDVGGNGGYTF	TGTGCCAGCAGCTTAGATGTGGGGGGTAATGGTGGCTACACCTTC
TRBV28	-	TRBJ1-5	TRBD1	CASSPGTGNQPQHF	TGTGCCAGCAGTCCAGGGACAGGCAATCAGCCCCAGCATTTT
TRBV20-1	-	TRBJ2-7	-	CSPYTSYEQYF	TGCAGTCCTTATACGTCCTACGAGCAGTACTTC
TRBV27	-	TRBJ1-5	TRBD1	CASSFSTGMGLGPQHF	TGTGCCAGCAGTTTTTCGACAGGGATGGGGTTGGGGCCCCAGCATTTT
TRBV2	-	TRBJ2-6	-	CASSFQDSGANVLTF	TGTGCCAGCAGTTTTCAGGACTCTGGGGCCAACGTCCTGACTTTC
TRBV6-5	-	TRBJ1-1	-	CASSYAREAFF	TGTGCCAGCAGTTACGCCAGAGAAGCTTTCTTT
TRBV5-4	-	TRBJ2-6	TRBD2	CASSLDGGRRGSGANVLTF	TGTGCCAGCAGCTTGGACGGCGGGAGACGAGGCTCTGGGGCCAACGTCCTGACTTTC
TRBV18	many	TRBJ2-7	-	CASSETGLREQYF	TGTGCCAGCTCAGAGACTGGTCTTCGCGAGCAGTACTTC
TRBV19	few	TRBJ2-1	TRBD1	CASIPGQPYNEQFF	TGTGCCAGTATCCCGGGACAGCCCTACAATGAGCAGTTCTTC
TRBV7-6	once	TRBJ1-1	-	CASSSQTAMNTEAFF	TGTGCCAGCAGTTCGCAGACGGCCATGAACACTGAAGCTTTCTTT
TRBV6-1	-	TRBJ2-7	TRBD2	CASSRETSGYEQYF	TGTGCCAGCAGTCGCGAGACTAGCGGTTACGAGCAGTACTTC
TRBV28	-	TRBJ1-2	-	CASSLTTGIGYGYTF	TGTGCCAGCAGTCTCACAACAGGGATCGGCTATGGCTACACCTTC
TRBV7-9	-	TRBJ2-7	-	CASSRGHPSSYEQYF	TGTGCCAGCAGCAGAGGACACCCGAGCTCCTACGAGCAGTACTTC
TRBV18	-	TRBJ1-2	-	CASSPRGRDNYGYTF	TGTGCCAGCTCACCTCGGGGCAGGGACAACTATGGCTACACCTTC
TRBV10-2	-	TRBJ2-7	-	CASSAVALGTYEQYF	TGCGCCAGCAGTGCGGTAGCTTTAGGGACCTACGAGCAGTACTTC
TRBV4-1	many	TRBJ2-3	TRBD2	CASSQGGLAASTDTQYF	TGCGCCAGCAGCCAAGGGGGACTAGCGGCTTCCACAGATACGCAGTATTTT
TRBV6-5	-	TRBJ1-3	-	CASSYSGSPGNTIYF	TGTGCCAGCAGTTACTCTGGATCCCCTGGAAACACCATATATTTT
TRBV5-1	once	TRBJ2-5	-	CASSLGRTTIETQYF	TGCGCCAGCAGCTTGGGAAGGACTACGATAGAGACCCAGTACTTC
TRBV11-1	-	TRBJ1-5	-	CASSLGHRNQPQHF	TGTGCCAGCAGCCTAGGACACCGCAATCAGCCCCAGCATTTT
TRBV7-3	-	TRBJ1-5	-	CASSLKVPGGQPQHF	TGTGCCAGCAGCTTAAAAGTCCCAGGAGGTCAGCCCCAGCATTTT
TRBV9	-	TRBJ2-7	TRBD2	CASSPLSGRGYEQYF	TGTGCCAGCAGCCCCCTTAGCGGGAGGGGGTACGAGCAGTACTTC
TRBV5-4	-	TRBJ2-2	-	CASSQSRDRYTGELFF	TGTGCCAGCAGCCAATCCCGGGACCGATACACCGGGGAGCTGTTTTTT
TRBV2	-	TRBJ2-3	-	CASRRPISADTQYF	TGTGCCAGCAGGAGACCAATTTCCGCAGATACGCAGTATTTT
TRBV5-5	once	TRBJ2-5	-	CASSSTSGGAETQYF	TGTGCCAGCAGCTCTACATCGGGGGGCGCAGAGACCCAGTACTTC
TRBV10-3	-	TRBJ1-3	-	CAILQGSRNTIYF	TGTGCCATCTTACAGGGATCAAGAAACACCATATATTTT
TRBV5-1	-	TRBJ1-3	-	CASSPEGDRNTIYF	TGCGCCAGCAGCCCAGAGGGCGATCGGAACACCATATATTTT
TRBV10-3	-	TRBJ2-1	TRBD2	CAISSGTNYNEQFF	TGTGCCATCAGCTCCGGGACTAACTACAATGAGCAGTTCTTC
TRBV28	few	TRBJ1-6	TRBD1	CASSWTGFDSPLHF	TGTGCCAGCAGTTGGACAGGGTTCGATTCACCCCTCCACTTT
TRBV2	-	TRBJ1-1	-	CASRAFVGWAFF	TGTGCCAGCAGGGCTTTTGTGGGTTGGGCTTTCTTT
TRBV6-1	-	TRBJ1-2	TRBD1	CASSEPTGRPYTF	TGTGCCAGCAGTGAACCGACAGGGAGGCCCTACACCTTC
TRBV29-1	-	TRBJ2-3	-	CSVAKSTDTQYF	TGCAGCGTTGCCAAGAGCACAGATACGCAGTATTTT
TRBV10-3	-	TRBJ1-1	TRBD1	CAISPGQGLGTEAFF	TGTGCCATCAGTCCGGGACAGGGGCTGGGAACTGAAGCTTTCTTT
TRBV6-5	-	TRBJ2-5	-	CASRFRLGSFGTQYF	TGTGCCAGCAGATTCCGACTGGGTAGTTTCGGGACCCAGTACTTC
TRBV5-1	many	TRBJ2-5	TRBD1	CASSQGQGSQETQYF	TGCGCCAGCAGTCAAGGACAGGGAAGCCAAGAGACCCAGTACTTC
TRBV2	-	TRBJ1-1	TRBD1	CASSVRQGDTEAFF	TGTGCCAGCAGTGTAAGACAGGGTGACACTGAAGCTTTCTTT
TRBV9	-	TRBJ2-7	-	CASSVTGSRYEQYF	TGTGCCAGCAGCGTGACAGGATCTCGCTACGAGCAGTACTTC
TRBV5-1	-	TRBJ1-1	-	CASSFGSGVKGTEAFF	TGCGCCAGCAGCTTTGGTTCCGGGGTTAAAGGCACTGAAGCTTTCTTT
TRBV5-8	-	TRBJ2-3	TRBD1	CASSLGGQVTDTQYF	TGTGCCAGCAGCCTCGGGGGACAGGTCACAGATACGCAGTATTTT
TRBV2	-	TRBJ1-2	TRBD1	CASRGQMGMGYTF	TGTGCCAGCAGGGGACAGATGGGGATGGGCTACACCTTC
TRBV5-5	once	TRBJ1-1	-	CASSLTGTPEAFF	TGTGCCAGCAGCTTGACCGGGACACCAGAAGCTTTCTTT
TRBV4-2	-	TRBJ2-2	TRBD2	CASRLTSGRWVTGELFF	TGTGCCAGCAGACTTACTAGCGGGAGATGGGTTACCGGGGAGCTGTTTTTT
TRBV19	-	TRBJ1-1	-	CASSPYTGSLNTEAFF	TGTGCCAGTTCCCCCTATACGGGTTCCCTGAACACTGAAGCTTTCTTT
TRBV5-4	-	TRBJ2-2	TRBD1	CASSLRTGNTGELFF	TGTGCCAGCAGCTTACGGACAGGGAACACCGGGGAGCTGTTTTTT
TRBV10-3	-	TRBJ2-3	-	CAISASGTNTDTQYF	TGTGCCATCAGTGCTTCCGGGACAAATACAGATACGCAGTATTTT
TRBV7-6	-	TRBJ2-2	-	CASSLIGTPTGELFF	TGTGCCAGCAGCTTAATAGGGACACCGACCGGGGAGCTGTTTTTT
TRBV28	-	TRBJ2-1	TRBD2	CASSPGLAGENEQFF	TGTGCCAGCAGTCCGGGACTAGCGGGAGAGAATGAGCAGTTCTTC
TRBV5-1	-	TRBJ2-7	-	CASSFVAGGSYEQYF	TGCGCCAGCAGCTTCGTGGCAGGGGGGTCCTACGAGCAGTACTTC
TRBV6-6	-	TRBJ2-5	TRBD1	CASRPGQAERETQYF	TGTGCCAGCAGGCCCGGACAGGCGGAGCGGGAGACCCAGTACTTC
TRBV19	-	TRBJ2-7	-	CASRRGNYEQYF	TGTGCCAGTAGACGGGGGAACTACGAGCAGTACTTC
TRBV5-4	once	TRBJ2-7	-	CASSEGPVYEQYF	TGTGCCAGCAGCGAGGGACCGGTCTACGAGCAGTACTTC
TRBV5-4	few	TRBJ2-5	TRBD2	CASSPSGRARETQYF	TGTGCCAGCAGCCCTAGCGGGAGGGCCAGAGAGACCCAGTACTTC
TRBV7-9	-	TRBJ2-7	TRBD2	CASSLSGSLSYEQYF	TGTGCCAGCAGCCTTAGCGGGAGTCTCTCCTACGAGCAGTACTTC
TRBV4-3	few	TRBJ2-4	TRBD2	CASSQEGTSGGVAKNIQYF	TGCGCCAGCAGCCAAGAAGGGACTAGCGGAGGGGTGGCCAAAAACATTCAGTACTTC
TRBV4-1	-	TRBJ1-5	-	CASSHPDRYQPQHF	TGCGCCAGCAGCCACCCAGACAGATATCAGCCCCAGCATTTT
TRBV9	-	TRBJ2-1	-	CASSGRGWWNEQFF	TGTGCCAGCAGCGGACGAGGATGGTGGAATGAGCAGTTCTTC
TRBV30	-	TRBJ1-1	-	CAWFPGHANTEAFF	TGTGCCTGGTTCCCGGGACACGCGAACACTGAAGCTTTCTTT
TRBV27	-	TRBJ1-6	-	CASSFRGLGNNSPLHF	TGTGCCAGCAGTTTCAGGGGACTAGGGAATAATTCACCCCTCCACTTT
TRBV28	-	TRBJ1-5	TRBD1	CASSLFQGGLNQPQHF	TGTGCCAGCAGTTTATTCCAGGGGGGCTTGAATCAGCCCCAGCATTTT
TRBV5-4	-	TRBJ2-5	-	CASSSAGRNIQETQYF	TGTGCCAGCAGCTCCGCGGGACGGAACATCCAAGAGACCCAGTACTTC